The rows below give T cell receptor beta chains drawn from one sample of a study of blood T cells in healthy people across ages. One entry per CDR3 protein, called by TCRdb with MiXCR from the 5' RACE reads. The data contain around 750,000 distinct CDR3 sequences, roughly 53% of them singletons. Sequencing was performed on blood. The receptors were sampled from an elderly man in good health. The CDR3 runs from the conserved cysteine through the conserved F or W. The D gene is left open where the match is weak. Expanded clones are given a class, and other clones once, few, many or no size at all.

D gene,clone size,J gene,V gene,CDR3 DNA,CDR3 protein
TRBD2,few,TRBJ2-7,TRBV7-2,TGTGCCAGCAGCTTAGGGCGACTAGCGGCCCAATCCCGCTCCTACGAGCAGTACTTC,CASSLGRLAAQSRSYEQYF
NA,NA,TRBJ1-4,TRBV7-2,TGTGCCAGCAGCTTAGGTCCCTATGGTGAAAAACTGTTTTTT,CASSLGPYGEKLFF
NA,NA,TRBJ1-4,TRBV7-9,TGTGCCAGCAGCCCCAACGCGGCAACTAATGAAAAACTGTTTTTT,CASSPNAATNEKLFF
NA,NA,TRBJ1-5,TRBV12-3/TRBV12-4,TGTGCCAGCAGTCGGGGAGAGCGTCAGCCCCAGCATTTT,CASSRGERQPQHF
NA,few,TRBJ2-4,TRBV11-2,TGTGCCAGCAGCTTTGATCCGGTCAGGGCCAAAAACATTCAGTACTTC,CASSFDPVRAKNIQYF
NA,NA,TRBJ2-5,TRBV6-5,TGTGCCAGCAGTCCGATTAACTCGGAGACCCAGTACTTC,CASSPINSETQYF
NA,NA,TRBJ2-3,TRBV6-2/TRBV6-3,TGTGCCAGCACTTCCGCAGATACGCAGTATTTT,CASTSADTQYF
NA,NA,TRBJ1-2,TRBV27,TGTGCCAGCAGTTTATTAGGCCAGATGCCTAACTATGGCTACACCTTC,CASSLLGQMPNYGYTF
NA,NA,TRBJ2-7,TRBV5-1,TGCGCCAGCAGCTTCCCCGACAGAAACCCCTACGAGCAGTACTTC,CASSFPDRNPYEQYF
TRBD2,NA,TRBJ2-5,TRBV5-6,TGTGCCAGCAGCTCCGACCCAGGGAGGGTCGAGACCCAGTACTTC,CASSSDPGRVETQYF
NA,NA,TRBJ2-7,TRBV21-1,TGTGCCAGCAGAAGACTAGTTTTGTACGAGCAGTACTTC,CASRRLVLYEQYF
NA,NA,TRBJ2-1,TRBV28,TGTGCCAGCAGTTTTATCGGTGAGCAGTTCTTC,CASSFIGEQFF
TRBD2,NA,TRBJ2-7,TRBV6-2/TRBV6-3,TGTGCCAGCAGCCAGGATACCGATATGGGAGGGCGAAACGAGCAGTACTTC,CASSQDTDMGGRNEQYF
TRBD2,NA,TRBJ2-1,TRBV9,TGTGCCAGCAGCGCTCGAGGGGGACTAGCGGGAGTAACAAATGAGCAGTTCTTC,CASSARGGLAGVTNEQFF
TRBD2,NA,TRBJ2-7,TRBV27,TGTGCCAGCAGATTAGCGGGAGGGTTTTACGAGCAGTACTTC,CASRLAGGFYEQYF
NA,NA,TRBJ2-7,TRBV6-1,TGTGCCAGCAGTGAAGGAATCAGGTACAACCCCTACGAGCAGTACTTC,CASSEGIRYNPYEQYF
NA,NA,TRBJ2-3,TRBV27,TGTGCCAGCAGTGACCCCCAGCACAGATACGCGTATTTT,CASSDPQHRYAYF
TRBD2,once,TRBJ2-7,TRBV6-1,TGTGCCAGCAGTCGGACTAGCGGGAGTGCAAACGAGCAGTACTTC,CASSRTSGSANEQYF
NA,NA,TRBJ2-5,TRBV5-1,TGCGCCAGCAATTGGGCTAGCGTTCAAGAGACCCAGTACTTC,CASNWASVQETQYF
NA,few,TRBJ1-1,TRBV29-1,TGCAGCGTTGCGCGGGGACAGAACACTGAAGCTTTCTTT,CSVARGQNTEAFF
TRBD1,NA,TRBJ2-2,TRBV5-6,TGTGCCAGCAGCTTGCACGGACAGGGTGGCATCGGGGAGCTGTTTTTT,CASSLHGQGGIGELFF
TRBD1,once,TRBJ1-5,TRBV5-5,TGTGCCAGCAGCTTGTTCGCGACAGGGGTTAGCAGTCAGCCCCAGCATTTT,CASSLFATGVSSQPQHF
TRBD1,NA,TRBJ2-1,TRBV9,TGTGCCAGCAGCGTCGGGACAGGTTCCGATGAGCAGTTCTTC,CASSVGTGSDEQFF
NA,NA,TRBJ1-1,TRBV10-3,TGTGCCATCAGTGAGTCGATGGGGAACACTGAAGCTTTCTTT,CAISESMGNTEAFF
TRBD2,NA,TRBJ2-7,TRBV7-3,TGTGCCAGCATCGGGCCGGGAGGGCCTTGGTACGAGCAGTACTTC,CASIGPGGPWYEQYF
TRBD1,NA,TRBJ1-6,TRBV20-1,TGCAGTGCTAGAGAACAGGGGAGCTCCTATAATTCACCCCTCCACTTT,CSAREQGSSYNSPLHF
TRBD1,many,TRBJ2-1,TRBV10-3,TGTGCCATCAGTGAGCAACCCGGTAGGGGACAGGGGTCATACAATGAGCAGTTCTTC,CAISEQPGRGQGSYNEQFF
NA,NA,TRBJ2-1,TRBV12-3/TRBV12-4,TGTGCCAGCAGTTTTCCCGAGAGCTCCTACAATGAGCGGTTCTTC,CASSFPESSYNERFF
NA,NA,TRBJ2-7,TRBV21-1,TGTGCCAGCAGCCGAAGGGTGGCGAGCTCCTACAATGAGCAGTACTTC,CASSRRVASSYNEQYF
NA,few,TRBJ2-7,TRBV15,TGTGCCACCAGCAGACCCTCGGGGCGCTACGAGCAGTACTTC,CATSRPSGRYEQYF
NA,NA,TRBJ2-7,TRBV6-5,TGTGCCAGCAGTTCCCAAAGCAAGTCCTACGAGCAGTACTTC,CASSSQSKSYEQYF